This TCR beta chain appears in the sequencing data of a study of early T cells in non-severe SARS-CoV-2 infection. Study-level background: Alpha and beta chains were unpaired, from unsorted whole-blood bulk RNA.

From germline, CDR1 is SGHVT and CDR2 SQSDAQ. The V end was cut by 7 bases, the J end by 2 bases, with 12 bases between. The CDR3 covers 13 residues. General study findings and limits: Matching results from VDJdb favored anti-spike CD8 responses, leaving private and CD4 specificities undetected.

Tagging with unique molecular identifiers was applied to individual cDNA molecules. One entry per CDR3 protein results from TCRdb running MiXCR on the 5' RACE reads. The table records approximately 46,000 distinct CDR3 sequences, 6.1% of them present only once. On this clonotype itself: Antigen: not known.

The sample consisted of whole blood. The sequence was collected from an adult who was a healthcare worker with PCR-confirmed SARS-CoV-2 infection or an uninfected control (not recorded which). The chain recombines TRBV7-4 with TRBJ2-7; D unresolved. In nucleotides, the CDR3 is TGTGCCAGCACCACCCCGTCCCCCTACGAGCAGTACTTC. It yields the protein CASTTPSPYEQYF.